The 10 T cell receptor beta chains given below trace back to one sample, sequenced in a study of blood T cell repertoires in COVID-19. TCRdb's table, derived via immunoSEQ multiplex PCR, lists solely in-frame clones and lacks some. The data show 150,000 to 200,000 clones, about 82% seen once. Material: peripheral blood. These receptors came from a woman in her 30s with acute or convalescent COVID-19.

The chain joins TRBV11-1 to TRBJ1-1; D unresolved. Per germline, CDR1 SGHAT and CDR2 FQDESV (reference sequence). Trimming took 1 base from V and 1 from J, leaving 7 bases between them. The CDR3 totals 14 residues. CDR3: CASSLGSANTEAFF. The CDR3 DNA follows: TGTGCCAGCAGCTTAGGCAGTGCGAACACTGAAGCTTTCTTT.

The CDR3 loop is CAPHLRLAGVEKNIQYF. DNA of the CDR3: TGCGCCCCCCATCTGAGGCTAGCGGGAGTGGAAAAAAACATTCAGTACTTC. J is TRBJ2-4 and V is TRBV5-1, with TRBD2 matching 10 bases. Germline values: CDR1 SGHRS, CDR2 YFSETQ. The V gene end was trimmed by 10 bases and the J gene end by 4 bases; junction bases not matched to a gene: 17. CDR3 length: 17 residues.

V and J are TRBV9 and TRBJ1-6; 7 bases are shared with TRBD1. The CDR3 has 16 amino acids. Germline values: CDR1 SGDLS, CDR2 YYNGEE. The V gene end was trimmed by 0 bases and the J gene end by 10 bases; junction bases not matched to a gene: 10. The CDR3 spells CASSVVPVTGSSPLHF. The CDR3 nucleotides read TGTGCCAGCAGCGTAGTCCCCGTGACAGGGTCCTCACCCCTCCACTTT.

The chain joins TRBV30 to TRBJ2-6; 7 bases match TRBD1. The CDR3 loop spans 13 amino acids. Germline loops: CDR1 GTSNPN, CDR2 SVGIG (reference sequence). The junction had 3 bases not matched to a gene; V was cut back by 6 bases and J by 4 bases. In DNA, the CDR3 is TGTGCCTGTCACAGGGGAGGGGCCAACGTCCTGACTTTC. Translating it yields CACHRGGANVLTF. The full variable domain, its missing parts supplied by reference TRBV30 and TRBJ2-6, is SQTIHQWPATLVQPVGSPLSLECTVEGTSNPNLYWYRQAAGRGLQLLFYSVGIGQISSEVPQNLSASRPQDRQFILSSKKLLLSDSGFYLCACHRGGANVLTFGAGSRLTVL.

This chain joins TRBV9 and TRBJ2-5; 10 bases map to TRBD2. Germline V gene sequence: CDR1 SGDLS, CDR2 YYNGEE. The CDR3 is 19 amino acids. V dropped 0 bases and J dropped 2; count of bases not matched to a gene: 13. CDR3 amino acids: CASSVGPGLATNLQETQYF. As DNA, the CDR3 is TGTGCCAGCAGCGTAGGGCCGGGACTAGCGACCAATCTTCAAGAGACCCAGTACTTC.

CDR3 in DNA: TGTGCCAGCAGCGAACAGGGCCTACGCTCCTACAATGAGCAGTTCTTC. It specifies CASSEQGLRSYNEQFF. V is TRBV11-1 and J is TRBJ2-1, with D possibly TRBD1 on 6 matching bases. Germline V gene data show CDR1 as SGHAT and CDR2 as FQDESV (reference sequence). Deletions cut 5 bases from V and 0 bases from J, with 14 bases between. The CDR3 runs 16 residues.

The V gene is TRBV7-9, the J gene TRBJ2-7, with D perhaps TRBD1 (5 bases). Germline V CDR1 and CDR2: SEHNR, FQNEAQ (reference sequence). Trimming left V 1 base short and J 5 bases short, with 9 bases between. The CDR3 consists of 13 residues. The CDR3 DNA reads as TGTGCCAGCAGCTTAGGCTGGGGCAACGAGCAGTACTTC. This encodes CASSLGWGNEQYF.

The genes are TRBV3-1 (or the pseudogene TRBV3-2) and TRBJ2-1; 8 bases match TRBD2. CDR3 length: 17 amino acids. Looked up from germline, CDR1 is LGHDT and CDR2 is YNNKEL (reference sequence). V shed 0 bases, J shed 10 bases, and the junction held 14 bases outside the gene matches. This CDR3 reads CASSQDPAGGPPAEQFF. In nucleotides, the CDR3 is TGTGCCAGCAGCCAAGATCCGGCGGGAGGCCCCCCCGCGGAGCAGTTCTTC.

The rearrangement uses TRBV5-6 and TRBJ2-5; D perhaps matches TRBD2 (5 bases). This CDR3 has 18 amino acids. CDR1 and CDR2 from the germline V gene are SGHDT and YYEEEE. The V end lost 0 bases, the J end lost 1 base, and 19 bases lay between the germline ends. The CDR3 DNA reads TGTGCCAGCAGCTTGGCTCCTGCGGGCCGGTGGTCCCAAGAGACCCAGTACTTC. Its translation: CASSLAPAGRWSQETQYF.

The chain links TRBV7-2 to TRBJ1-4; maybe TRBD1 (5 bases). Trimming shortened V by 5 bases and J by 8 bases, and 24 bases separated the two germline ends. The CDR3 is 17 amino acids. The germline CDR1 and CDR2 sequences are SGHTA and FQGNSA. The CDR3 DNA is TGTGCCAGCAGCCCCCGGGCGGCGGGGACCAAAGGGGAAAAACTGTTTTTT. It codes for CASSPRAAGTKGEKLFF.